This T cell receptor (beta chain) originates from a study of T cell responses to AZD1222 COVID-19 vaccine. A note on this clone: The antigen is undetermined.

TCRdb keeps only in-frame clones here, not all; method: immunoSEQ multiplex PCR. The top ten hold about 20% of the sample, which has some 130,000 clones, around 86% seen once. CDR3 size: 15 residues. V lost 0 bases to trimming and J lost 4 bases, with 10 bases between them. CDR1 is LGHNA and CDR2 is YNFKEQ in the germline V gene. The study's findings and limits: Vaccination with two AZD1222 doses was followed by a rise in Spike-specific TCR breadth and depth.

V is TRBV4-2 and J is TRBJ2-1; D gene uncertain. This TCR was sampled from an adult in good health. The sample here was peripheral blood, taken on day 0 of AZD1222 vaccination. The CDR3 DNA follows: TGTGCCAGCAGCCAAGAGAGAAGGGTTTACAATGAGCAGTTCTTC. It translates to CASSQERRVYNEQFF.